The 11 T cell receptor beta chains reported below all come from one sample, sequenced in a study of T-cell reconstitution after alpha-beta-depleted transplantation in children. For TCRbeta, the library was prepared with unique molecular identifiers. TCRdb reprocessed the PCR reads with MiXCR, giving one entry per CDR3 protein. The sample lists around 200,000 distinct CDR3 sequences, roughly 15% occurring once. The source material was PBMCs, mostly from graft donor cells, sampled 360 days after TCRalphabeta/CD19-depleted stem cell transplant. The receptor set was obtained from a male patient aged 2-10 years who had a stem cell transplant for acute lymphoblastic leukemia, so the T cells may come from the graft donor.

This clonotype was counted between two and nine times. The chain carries TRBV14 and TRBJ2-5; possibly TRBD1 for D (6 bases). The CDR3 is made up of 13 amino acids. Trimming removed 4 bases at V and 3 bases at J, with 9 bases between. CDR1 and CDR2 (germline): SGHDN, FVKESK. DNA of the CDR3: TGTGCCAGCAGCCGTTACAGGGAAGAGACCCAGTACTTC. The encoded protein is CASSRYREETQYF.

The chain uses TRBV4-1 and TRBJ1-5; unclear D gene. The CDR3 extends over 20 amino acids. The germline gives CDR1 MGHRA, CDR2 YSYEKL. V shed 0 bases and J shed 2 bases, with 23 bases lying between them. The CDR3 DNA reads TGCGCCAGCAGCCAAGAAGGGCGGCGGTATAGACAAGACGGCAATCAGCCCCAGCATTTT. As protein: CASSQEGRRYRQDGNQPQHF.

This rearrangement joins TRBV11-1 to TRBJ1-1; 7 bases line up with TRBD1. The CDR3 sequence is 14 residues long. CDR1 and CDR2 (germline): SGHAT, FQDESV (reference sequence). After removal of 5 bases from V and 4 bases from J, the junction contained 7 bases not matched to a gene. The CDR3 here is CASSHSSGGTEAFF. As DNA, the CDR3 is TGTGCCAGCAGCCATAGCTCAGGGGGCACTGAAGCTTTCTTT.

This clonotype was counted between two and nine times. The J gene is TRBJ2-5, the V gene TRBV27; the D is unclear. Germline V CDR1 and CDR2: MNHEY, SMNVEV (reference sequence). V lost 1 base and J lost 5, with 8 bases in between. The CDR3 loop spans 13 amino acids. CDR3 protein: CASSLYPRETQYF. The CDR3 DNA reads as TGTGCCAGCAGTTTATATCCCCGGGAGACCCAGTACTTC.

This clonotype was detected a few times. The chain is built from TRBV12-3 or TRBV12-4 and TRBJ1-5; the D is unclear. This CDR3 region has 16 residues. The germline V and J ends were trimmed by 6 bases and 4 bases, with 19 bases remaining between them. The CDR3 DNA reads as TGTGCCAGCAGGTTGGGAACAACAATACGGAATCAGCCCCAGCATTTT. It is translated as CASRLGTTIRNQPQHF.

The rearrangement uses TRBV12-3 or TRBV12-4 and TRBJ1-2; 7 bases map to TRBD1. V trimming: 7 bases; J trimming: 4 bases; junction bases outside the gene matches: 9. This CDR3 has 14 amino acids. The CDR3 DNA reads as TGTGCCAGCACCCTAGGGGGGACAGCCTATGGCTACACCTTC. The encoded protein is CASTLGGTAYGYTF.

V gene TRBV6-4 combines with J gene TRBJ1-1; 8 nucleotides match TRBD1. V shed 4 bases and J 2 bases; nucleotides not matched to a gene: 6. CDR1 is MRHNA and CDR2 is SNTAGT in the germline V gene. The CDR3 sequence is 15 residues long. The CDR3 here is CASSALTGANTEAFF. In nucleotides, the CDR3 is TGTGCCAGCAGTGCCCTGACAGGGGCTAACACTGAAGCTTTCTTT.

This clonotype was recorded a few times. This sequence joins TRBV9 and TRBJ2-2; weak D call: TRBD1 (5 bases). V was cut by 3 bases and J by 13 bases, with 16 bases left in between. This CDR3 is 13 amino acids long. Germline V gene sequence: CDR1 SGDLS, CDR2 YYNGEE. CDR3: CASSDLRQKGLFF. In DNA form, the CDR3 reads TGTGCCAGCAGCGATCTTCGACAGAAAGGGCTGTTTTTT.

The chain combines TRBV28 with TRBJ2-3, with 8 bases that match TRBD2. This CDR3 is built from 16 residues. With 2 bases clipped from V and 2 bases from J, the junction kept 6 bases outside the gene matches. The germline gives CDR1 MDHEN, CDR2 SYDVKM. CDR3 residues: CASSLKREWVTDTQYF. CDR3 in DNA: TGTGCCAGCAGTTTAAAGCGGGAGTGGGTCACAGATACGCAGTATTTT.

The CDR3 region is CASSLGAGEETQYF. CDR3 nucleotides: TGTGCCAGCAGTTTGGGTGCGGGGGAAGAGACCCAGTACTTC. V and J are TRBV12-3 or TRBV12-4 and TRBJ2-5, with 7 bases matching TRBD2. The CDR3 sequence is 14 residues long. Germline trimming cut 3 bases from V and 3 bases from J; bases unmatched to any gene: 4.

As DNA, the CDR3 is TGTGCCAGCAGCTTGGGTCACTACAATGAGCAGTTCTTC. Translated, it gives CASSLGHYNEQFF. V gene TRBV5-5 combines with J gene TRBJ2-1; unclear D gene. This CDR3 region has 13 residues. The V end lost 0 bases, the J end lost 3 bases, and 4 bases lay between the germline ends. In germline, CDR1 is SGHKS, CDR2 YYEKEE (reference sequence).